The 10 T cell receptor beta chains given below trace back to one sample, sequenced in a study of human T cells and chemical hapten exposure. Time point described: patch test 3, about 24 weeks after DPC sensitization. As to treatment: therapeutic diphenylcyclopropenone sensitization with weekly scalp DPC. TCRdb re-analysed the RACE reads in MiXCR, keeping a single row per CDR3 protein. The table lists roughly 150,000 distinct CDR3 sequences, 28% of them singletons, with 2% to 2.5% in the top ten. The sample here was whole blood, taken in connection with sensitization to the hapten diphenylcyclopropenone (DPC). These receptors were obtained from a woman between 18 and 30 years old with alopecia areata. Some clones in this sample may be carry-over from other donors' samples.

DNA of the CDR3: TGTGCCAGCAGCCCGGGGAGGAGGGCGGGAGAGCAGTACTTC. Protein: CASSPGRRAGEQYF. The chain recombines TRBV13 with TRBJ2-7; tentatively, D is TRBD2 (6 bases). The CDR3 totals 14 residues. Germline V gives CDR1 PRHDT, CDR2 FYEKMQ (reference sequence). The V and J ends lost 5 bases and 7 bases respectively, with 18 bases between them.

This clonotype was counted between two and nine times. CDR3 residues: CASSLAPGTGNQPQHF. CDR3 in DNA: TGTGCCAGCAGTTTGGCCCCCGGGACAGGCAATCAGCCCCAGCATTTT. The chain carries TRBV6-1 and TRBJ1-5, with 7 bases matching TRBD1. Trimming removed 5 bases from V and 2 bases from J; junction bases left unmatched: 9. CDR1 MNHNS and CDR2 SASEGT come from the germline V gene. This CDR3 region has 16 residues.

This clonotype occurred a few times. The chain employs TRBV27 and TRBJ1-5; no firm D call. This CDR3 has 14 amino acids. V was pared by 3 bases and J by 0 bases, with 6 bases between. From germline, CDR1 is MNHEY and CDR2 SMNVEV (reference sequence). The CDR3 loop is CASSLIGSNQPQHF. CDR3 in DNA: TGTGCCAGCAGTTTGATCGGTAGCAATCAGCCCCAGCATTTT.

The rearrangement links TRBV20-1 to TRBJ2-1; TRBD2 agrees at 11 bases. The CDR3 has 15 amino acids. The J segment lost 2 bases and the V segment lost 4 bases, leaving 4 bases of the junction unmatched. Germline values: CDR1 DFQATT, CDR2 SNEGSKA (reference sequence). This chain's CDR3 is CSATAGLAAYNEQFF. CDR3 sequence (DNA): TGCAGTGCTACCGCGGGACTAGCGGCCTACAATGAGCAGTTCTTC.

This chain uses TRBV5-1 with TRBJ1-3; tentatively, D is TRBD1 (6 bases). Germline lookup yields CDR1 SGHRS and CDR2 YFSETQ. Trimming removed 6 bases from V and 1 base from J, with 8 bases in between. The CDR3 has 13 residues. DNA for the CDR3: TGCGCCAGCACCACAGGGTCTGGAAACACCATATATTTT. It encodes CASTTGSGNTIYF.

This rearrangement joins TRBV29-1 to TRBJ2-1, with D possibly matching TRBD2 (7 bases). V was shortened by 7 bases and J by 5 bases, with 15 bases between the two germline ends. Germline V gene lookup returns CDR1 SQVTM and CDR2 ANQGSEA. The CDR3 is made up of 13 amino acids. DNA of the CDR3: TGCAGCGGGAGGGGGGGGATCCACAATGAGCAGTTCTTC. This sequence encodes CSGRGGIHNEQFF.

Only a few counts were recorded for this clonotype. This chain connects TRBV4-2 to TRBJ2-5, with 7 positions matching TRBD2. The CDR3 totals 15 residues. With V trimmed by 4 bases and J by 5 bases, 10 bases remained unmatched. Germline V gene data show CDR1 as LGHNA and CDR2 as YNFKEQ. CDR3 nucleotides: TGTGCCAGCAGCCCTTTCCTGCGGGGGTTGGAGACCCAGTACTTC. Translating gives CASSPFLRGLETQYF.

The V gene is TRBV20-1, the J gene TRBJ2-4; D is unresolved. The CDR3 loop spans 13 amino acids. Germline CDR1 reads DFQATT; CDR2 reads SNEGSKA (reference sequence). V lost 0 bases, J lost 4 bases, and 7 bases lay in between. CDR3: CSARDNAKNIQYF. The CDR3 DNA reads TGCAGTGCTAGAGATAACGCAAAAAACATTCAGTACTTC.

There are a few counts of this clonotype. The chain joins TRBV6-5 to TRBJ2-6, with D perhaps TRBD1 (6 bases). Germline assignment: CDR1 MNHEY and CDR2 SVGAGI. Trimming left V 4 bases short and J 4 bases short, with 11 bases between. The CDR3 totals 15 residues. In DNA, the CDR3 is TGTGCCAGCAGTTCGCAGGGGTCCGGGGCCAACGTCCTGACTTTC. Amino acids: CASSSQGSGANVLTF.

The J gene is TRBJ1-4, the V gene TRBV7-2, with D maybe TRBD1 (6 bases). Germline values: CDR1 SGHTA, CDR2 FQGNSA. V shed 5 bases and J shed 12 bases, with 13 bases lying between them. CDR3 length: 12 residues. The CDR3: CASSRWGRQLFF. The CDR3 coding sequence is TGTGCCAGCAGCCGGTGGGGGCGACAACTGTTTTTT.